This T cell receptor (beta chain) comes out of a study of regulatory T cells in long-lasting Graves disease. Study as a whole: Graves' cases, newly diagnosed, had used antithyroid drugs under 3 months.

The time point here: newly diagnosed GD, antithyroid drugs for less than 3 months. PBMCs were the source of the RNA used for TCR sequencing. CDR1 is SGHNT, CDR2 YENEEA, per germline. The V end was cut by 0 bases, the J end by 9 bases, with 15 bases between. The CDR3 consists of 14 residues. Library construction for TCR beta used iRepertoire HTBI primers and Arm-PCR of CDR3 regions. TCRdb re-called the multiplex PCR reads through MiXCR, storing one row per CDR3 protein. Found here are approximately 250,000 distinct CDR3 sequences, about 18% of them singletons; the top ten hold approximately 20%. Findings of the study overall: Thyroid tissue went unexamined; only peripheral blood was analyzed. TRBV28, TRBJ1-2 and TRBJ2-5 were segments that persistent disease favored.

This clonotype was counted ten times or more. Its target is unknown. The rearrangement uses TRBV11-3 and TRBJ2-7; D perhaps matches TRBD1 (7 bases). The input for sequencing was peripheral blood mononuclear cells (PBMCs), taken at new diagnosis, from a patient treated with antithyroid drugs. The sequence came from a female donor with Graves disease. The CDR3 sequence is CASSLENRGLAQYF. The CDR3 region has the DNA TGTGCCAGCAGCTTAGAAAACAGGGGACTGGCGCAGTACTTC.